This T cell receptor beta chain was sequenced during a study of beta chain features in type 1 diabetes (dated by TCRdb to 2017 to 2018). Concerning the study at large: Patients and healthy donors did not differ in mean age, gender distribution, total cell number or subset yield. A total of around 110,000,000 sorted cells were examined across all samples, and a strong correlation was observed between cell number per subset and RNA yield. The study compared TCRB repertoires of sorted circulating CD4+ T cell subsets between recently diagnosed type 1 diabetes patients and matched healthy donors. Naive and central memory subsets were obtained from all 30 or so donors, but regulatory and stem cell-like memory subsets were isolated from only 8 patients and roughly 8 healthy donors. Findings and caveats that apply to the study as a whole: Because cDNA rather than genomic DNA was sequenced, highly expressing activated cells could have been over-represented, although no difference in activation and CD3 levels was found between groups. Because the HLA sub-analyses included only small numbers of individuals, any influence of HLA type on TCRB rearrangement was left unresolved. Naive, central memory and regulatory TCRB repertoires appeared to be more similar among patients than among healthy donors. In all four CD4+ subsets, TCRB CDR3 length was moderately but significantly shorter in type 1 diabetes patients. Shorter templates might be favored by PCR, yet because patient and control samples were amplified and corrected together, any such skew would affect both groups equally. At VDJ recombination sites, type 1 diabetes patients had fewer insertions and more deleted nucleotides, which implies abnormalities in thymic rearrangement.

Comment on this clone: No antigen is known for it. The sample holds no much larger clone one base away, and base qualities are not on file.

The entire isolated RNA was reverse transcribed using the High Capacity cDNA Reverse Transcription Kit, and thus expressed TCRB transcripts were sequenced. Stem cell-like memory T cell samples underwent survey-depth immunoSEQ sequencing, averaging about 1.01 million total reads per sample. After sorted cells were lysed in RLT buffer, RNA was extracted with DNase-treated RNeasy Micro or Mini kits, with the choice depending on cell number. To prevent cross-contamination, every cell subset was processed on its own, while patient and healthy donor samples were processed together. Using the immunoSEQ multiplex PCR, TCRB sequences were amplified from cDNA into 87-bp fragments spanning the CDR3 region. Sequencing of the amplicons was done on the Illumina HiSeq platform. In the paper's pipeline: Synthetic template baselines were used to correct PCR bias computationally, reads within Hamming distance 2 were collapsed, and singletons that could not be merged were discarded. Reads were aligned against IMGT so that V, D and J genes, CDR3 length and insertions or deletions at six rearrangement sites could be assigned. Clonotype counts were normalized to sorted cell number within each subset before computing true diversity and Gini coefficients with the tcR R package. Repertoire sharing was quantified using the overlap coefficient calculated on TCRB nucleotide sequences. Entries here come from immuneACCESS through TCRdb and include only in-frame sequences with V and J called. Some clones fail to appear in such tables; in the studies checked, an unresolved V gene covers under half of the shortfall, and the cause of the remainder is unknown. D and trimming were read from the DNA, whereas the V and J calls and clone size are those reported in that table. In all, the sample holds 20,000 to 25,000 clones, and 55% to 70% of those were seen once. The top ten constitute 1.1% of the sample.

Each donor gave one peripheral blood draw, averaging about 120 mL, which was collected into heparinised tubes. A BD FACSAria II was used to sort naive, central memory, regulatory and stem cell-like memory CD4+ T cells with a panel that included CD45RO, CCR7, CD25, CD127, CD95 and CD27. A purity above 95% was achieved for all sorted populations. PBMCs were separated immediately by Lymphoprep density gradient centrifugation and were stained directly, without being cultured. So that batch effects would be minimized, each experiment stained and sorted samples in pairs, pairing one healthy donor with one patient. This sequence originates from a woman in her forties with type 1 diabetes. Sequencing was carried out using stem cell memory CD4+ T cells from blood. Sample cell subset or site, as interpreted from the label and publication: stem cell-like memory CD4+ T cells.

The CDR3 reads as follows: CASSLVLSNQPQHF. The sequenced DNA is TGTGCCAGCAGCTTAGTATTGAGCAATCAGCCCCAGCATTTT. Recombination joined TRBV7-2 with TRBJ1-5; too little of a D gene remains to name it. Taken from the germline V gene, the CDR1 and CDR2 loops are SGHTA and FQGNSA. From the cysteine up to the phenylalanine, the CDR3 has a length of 14 residues. Just CDR3 DNA is preserved here, 42 bases in frame from base 1. V lost 1 base and J lost 1 base; the stretch between them is 5 bases long.